A single sample gave rise to the 29 T cell receptor beta chains below, sequenced in a study of PD-1 blockade in mismatch repair-deficient tumors. Only in-frame clones appear in the TCRdb table, and some are missing; sequencing was by immunoSEQ multiplex PCR. In the table there are about 49,000 clones, over 75% of which are singletons. Sample: PBMCs, taken before pembrolizumab treatment. Source of these receptors: an adult with mismatch repair-deficient cancer.

The V gene is TRBV7-8, the J gene TRBJ1-4, with a tentative D call TRBD1 (6 bases). CDR3 length: 15 residues. Looked up from germline, CDR1 is SGHVS and CDR2 is FQNEAQ. V lost 5 bases to trimming and J lost 4 bases, with 14 bases between them. CDR3 bases: TGTGCCAGCAGCGGACCGGGACACTTTAATGAAAAACTGTTTTTT. It specifies CASSGPGHFNEKLFF.

There are a few counts of this clone. The genes are TRBV9 and TRBJ1-3; no clear D gene. The CDR3 covers 12 residues. Trimming shortened V by 2 bases and J by 4 bases, and 4 bases separated the two germline ends. Per germline, CDR1 SGDLS and CDR2 YYNGEE. The CDR3 nucleotides are TGTGCCAGCAGCGTTGAGGGAAACACCATATATTTT. Protein product: CASSVEGNTIYF.

CDR3 residues: CASGKWNTEAFF. DNA for the CDR3: TGTGCCAGCGGGAAGTGGAACACTGAAGCTTTCTTT. The V and J genes are TRBV6-5 and TRBJ1-1; D gene unclear. The V gene lost 8 bases and the J gene lost 1 base, with 8 bases spanning the gap. The CDR3 consists of 12 residues. The germline CDR1 and CDR2 sequences are MNHEY and SVGAGI.

This chain links TRBV5-8 with TRBJ1-5, with D maybe TRBD1 (6 bases). The V and J ends lost 2 bases and 12 bases respectively, with 21 bases between them. The CDR3 covers 15 residues. Germline values: CDR1 SGHTS, CDR2 YDEGEE. CDR3 in DNA: TGTGCCAGCAGCTTCGGGTCCAGGGGTACATGGGTCCAGCATTTT. This sequence encodes CASSFGSRGTWVQHF.

V and J are TRBV7-8 and TRBJ2-1, with D possibly TRBD2 on 5 matching bases. The V gene's germline CDR1 is SGHVS and CDR2 FQNEAQ. V lost 2 bases to trimming and J lost 8 bases, with 10 bases between them. The CDR3 extends over 13 amino acids. The CDR3 here is CASSLIREDEQFF. In DNA form, the CDR3 reads TGTGCCAGCAGCTTAATACGGGAAGATGAGCAGTTCTTC.

The gene calls are TRBV21-1 and TRBJ2-5; the table's D gene call, TRBD1, was not cross checked with the DNA. TRBV21-1 is shown as a pseudogene. The CDR3 runs to 16 residues. CDR3 protein: CASSSKLQGARETQYF. CDR3 coding DNA: TGTGCCAGCAGCAGTAAACTCCAGGGGGCCCGAGAGACCCAGTACTTC.

The chain is built from TRBV11-3 and TRBJ2-1; TRBD2 matches at 9 bases. V lost 3 bases, J lost 1 base, and 1 base stayed unmatched. Germline loops: CDR1 SGHNT, CDR2 YENEEA. The CDR3 consists of 15 residues. CDR3 bases: TGTGCCAGCAGCTTGAGCGGGGGGTCCTACAATGAGCAGTTCTTC. Translating it yields CASSLSGGSYNEQFF.

The rearrangement links TRBV2 to TRBJ2-7; D is perhaps TRBD2 (5 bases). The germline V and J ends were trimmed by 4 bases and 3 bases, with 10 bases remaining between them. CDR3 length: 13 residues. CDR1 and CDR2 from the germline V gene are SNHLY and FYNNEI. The DNA for the CDR3 is TGTGCCAGCAGTGGGGGAGAGGGCTACGAGCAGTACTTC. Translation: CASSGGEGYEQYF.

The V gene is TRBV19, the J gene TRBJ2-1; 7 nucleotides align to TRBD2. The length of the CDR3 is 14 residues. V lost 1 base, J lost 7 bases, and 4 bases stayed unmatched. Looked up from germline, CDR1 is LNHDA and CDR2 is SQIVND (reference sequence). The DNA for the CDR3 is TGTGCCAGTAGTATAGGCGGGAGCGGTAATGAGCAGTTCTTC. Amino acid sequence: CASSIGGSGNEQFF.

The chain recombines TRBV11-2 with TRBJ1-3; D ambiguous. The germline V and J ends were trimmed by 4 bases and 2 bases, with 6 bases remaining between them. Germline V gives CDR1 SGHAT, CDR2 FQNNGV. The CDR3 extends over 13 amino acids. CDR3: CASSSGTGNTIYF. In DNA, the CDR3 is TGTGCCAGCAGCTCTGGGACTGGAAACACCATATATTTT.

The chain couples TRBV6-5 to TRBJ1-1, with no clear D. Trimming removed 7 bases at V and 0 bases at J, with 12 bases between. The CDR3 consists of 14 residues. From germline, CDR1 is MNHEY and CDR2 SVGAGI. The CDR3 sequence is CASNSNHMNTEAFF. CDR3 in DNA: TGTGCCAGCAATAGTAACCACATGAACACTGAAGCTTTCTTT.

By sample fraction, this clone is medium-sized (0.01 to 0.1%). This rearrangement joins TRBV19 to TRBJ2-1; D tentatively reads TRBD1 or TRBD2 (6 bases each). Germline CDR1 reads LNHDA; CDR2 reads SQIVND (reference sequence). Trimming removed 3 bases from V and 7 bases from J, with 10 bases in between. This CDR3 has 13 amino acids. The CDR3 region is CASSMRGANEQFF. The CDR3 nucleotides are TGTGCCAGTAGTATGAGGGGGGCTAATGAGCAGTTCTTC. The full variable domain, in which reference TRBV19 and TRBJ2-1 provide the parts outside the CDR3, is DGGITQSPKYLFRKEGQNVTLSCEQNLNHDAMYWYRQDPGQGLRLIYYSQIVNDFQKGDIAEGYSVSREKKESFPLTVTSAQKNPTAFYLCASSMRGANEQFFGPGTRLTVL.

Only one count was recorded for this clone. The genes are TRBV7-8 and TRBJ1-1, with a tentative D call TRBD1 (5 bases). CDR3 length equals 15 residues. V gave up 5 bases and J gave up 4 bases, with 17 bases separating them. In germline, CDR1 is SGHVS, CDR2 FQNEAQ. This CDR3 is CASSPRGRAGTEAFF. The CDR3 DNA sequence: TGTGCCAGCAGCCCTAGGGGAAGGGCGGGCACTGAAGCTTTCTTT.

The rearrangement uses TRBV10-3 and TRBJ1-2; the D is unclear. The germline V gene has CDR1 ENHRY and CDR2 SYGVKD. The CDR3 totals 12 residues. The ends were cut back, 4 bases at V and 6 bases at J, with 9 bases in the middle. CDR3 region: CAISGTGDGYTF. The CDR3 DNA sequence: TGTGCCATCAGTGGCACGGGCGATGGCTACACCTTC.

The chain employs TRBV6-1 and TRBJ2-1, with D perhaps matching TRBD2 (6 bases). V gave up 5 bases and J gave up 10 bases, with 15 bases separating them. Germline CDR1 reads MNHNS; CDR2 reads SASEGT. This CDR3 comprises 13 residues. CDR3 DNA sequence: TGTGCCAGCAGTCCGGGACCGCGGGGAGAGCAGTTCTTC. Its protein product is CASSPGPRGEQFF.

The J gene is TRBJ2-1, the V gene TRBV4-3; the match to TRBD2 covers 12 bases. CDR1 LGHNA and CDR2 YSLEER come from the germline V gene. The CDR3 totals 16 residues. Trimming at V came to 3 bases and at J to 4 bases, leaving 4 bases not matched to a gene. As DNA, the CDR3 is TGCGCCAGCAGCCAGGAAGGACTAGCGGGGTACAATGAGCAGTTCTTC. Protein product: CASSQEGLAGYNEQFF.

This clone was counted only a few times. The V call is TRBV9, the J call TRBJ2-1, with 10 bases fitting TRBD2. Germline values: CDR1 SGDLS, CDR2 YYNGEE. With 0 bases clipped from V and 7 bases from J, the junction kept 4 bases outside the gene matches. The CDR3 is 15 residues long. Written as DNA, the CDR3 is TGTGCCAGCAGCGTAGTAGCGGGAGGATTAAATGAGCAGTTCTTC. Translated: CASSVVAGGLNEQFF.

This chain uses TRBV7-6 with TRBJ2-3; TRBD2 matches at 12 bases. The V and J ends lost 1 base and 5 bases, in that order; junction bases with no gene match: 1. Per germline, CDR1 SGHVS and CDR2 FNYEAQ. The CDR3 has 15 amino acids. CDR3: CASSLVLAGGDTQYF. CDR3 DNA sequence: TGTGCCAGCAGCTTAGTACTAGCGGGAGGAGATACGCAGTATTTT.

The chain joins TRBV27 to TRBJ2-1; 9 nucleotides agree with TRBD2. The CDR3 spans 17 residues. The junction had 10 bases not matched to a gene; V was cut back by 2 bases and J by 5 bases. Germline CDR1 is MNHEY and CDR2 is SMNVEV (reference sequence). In nucleotides, the CDR3 is TGTGCCAGCAGTTTAAGATACGCGCGGGAGGGAAACAATGAGCAGTTCTTC. Translated: CASSLRYAREGNNEQFF.

This sequence joins TRBV11-3 and TRBJ2-7; D may match TRBD1 or TRBD2 (5 bases each). CDR3 size: 15 residues. Germline CDR1 and CDR2: SGHNT and YENEEA. V was clipped by 5 bases and J by 6 bases, with 20 bases between them. CDR3 region: CASSLLRFGAGEQYF. The CDR3 DNA follows: TGTGCCAGCAGCCTCCTCCGCTTCGGGGCTGGCGAGCAGTACTTC. The whole variable domain, remainder taken from reference TRBV11-3 and TRBJ2-7, is EAGVVQSPRYKIIEKKQPVAFWCNPISGHNTLYWYLQNLGQGPELLIRYENEEAVDDSQLPKDRFSAERLKGVDSTLKIQPAELGDSAVYLCASSLLRFGAGEQYFGPGTRLTVT.

In its sample, this clone was seen a few times. J is TRBJ2-7 and V is TRBV7-6; D not certain. The germline V and J ends were trimmed by 5 bases and 2 bases, with 10 bases remaining between them. Germline CDR1 and CDR2: SGHVS and FNYEAQ. The CDR3 has 13 amino acids. In DNA, the CDR3 is TGTGCCAGCAGCCCGGTCGGAACCTACGAGCAGTACTTC. It specifies CASSPVGTYEQYF.

This chain joins TRBV9 and TRBJ2-5; D remains ambiguous. V lost 0 bases and J lost 5, with 11 bases in between. Germline-derived CDR1 and CDR2 are SGDLS and YYNGEE. This CDR3 contains 14 residues. CDR3 DNA sequence: TGTGCCAGCAGCGTAGCGACTGAAGGGGAGACCCAGTACTTC. Translated, it gives CASSVATEGETQYF.

This chain joins TRBV18 and TRBJ2-1, with D maybe TRBD2 (5 bases). Germline-derived CDR1 and CDR2 are KGHSH and LQKENI. V lost 2 bases, J lost 6 bases, and 11 bases lay in between. CDR3 size: 14 residues. CDR3 DNA: TGTGCCAGCTCACCAATCCTAGCCTCCAATGAGCAGTTCTTC. Translated: CASSPILASNEQFF. The whole variable domain, filled in from reference TRBV18 and TRBJ2-1, reads NAGVMQNPRHLVRRRGQEARLRCSPMKGHSHVYWYRQLPEEGLKFMVYLQKENIIDESGMPKERFSAEFPKEGPSILRIQQVVRGDSAAYFCASSPILASNEQFFGPGTRLTVL.

This clone was detected a few times. CDR3 coding DNA: TGTGCCACTATCCCGGGACTAGGGATGGAGACCCAGTACTTC. This encodes CATIPGLGMETQYF. The V call is TRBV18, the J call TRBJ2-5; 8 nucleotides line up with TRBD2. The trim removed 10 bases at V and 5 bases at J, leaving 12 bases unmatched. Germline CDR1 is KGHSH and CDR2 is LQKENI. The CDR3 extends over 14 amino acids.

This clone occurred once. The V and J genes are TRBV30 and TRBJ2-3, with D possibly matching TRBD2 (7 bases). The ends were cut back, 5 bases at V and 4 bases at J, with 19 bases in the middle. The germline gives CDR1 GTSNPN, CDR2 SVGIG (reference sequence). The CDR3 spans 15 residues. For the CDR3, the DNA is TGTGCCTGGTCCCTTATAGGGGGGGGCGCAGATACGCAGTATTTT. It encodes CAWSLIGGGADTQYF.

This chain connects TRBV2 to TRBJ1-2, with 7 bases fitting TRBD1. Losses at the gene ends were 3 bases for V and 10 bases for J; bases not matched to a gene: 5. Germline CDR1 is SNHLY and CDR2 is FYNNEI. There are 12 residues in the CDR3. The DNA of the CDR3 is TGTGCCAGCAGTGACCGTACAGGGGACTACACCTTC. Translating gives CASSDRTGDYTF.

This clone has a handful of counts. V and J are TRBV5-1 and TRBJ1-1; D possibly corresponds to TRBD1 (5 bases). Trimming took off 2 bases at V and 4 bases at J, with 12 bases between the two ends. Germline CDR1 and CDR2: SGHRS and YFSETQ. There are 14 residues in the CDR3. CDR3 in DNA: TGCGCCAGCAGCTTTCAGGGCTCCTCCACTGAAGCTTTCTTT. Translated: CASSFQGSSTEAFF.

By share of the sample, this clone is medium-sized (0.01 to 0.1%). V gene TRBV9 combines with J gene TRBJ2-3, with D perhaps TRBD1 (6 bases). Germline lookup yields CDR1 SGDLS and CDR2 YYNGEE. With 6 bases removed from V and 0 bases from J, the gap between germline ends came to 14 bases. The CDR3 extends over 15 amino acids. CDR3 nucleotide sequence: TGTGCCAGCACCCAGACAGGTACTAGCACAGATACGCAGTATTTT. It specifies CASTQTGTSTDTQYF.

In its sample, this clone was seen once. The chain employs TRBV15 and TRBJ2-3; no definite D call. Per germline, CDR1 LNHNV and CDR2 YYDKDF (reference sequence). This CDR3 has 13 amino acids. V lost 3 bases to trimming and J lost 4 bases, with 8 bases between them. The CDR3 nucleotides are TGTGCCACCAGCAGTGGGATAGCAGATACGCAGTATTTT. This translates into CATSSGIADTQYF. The full variable domain, with the rest looked up from reference TRBV15 and TRBJ2-3, is DAMVIQNPRYQVTQFGKPVTLSCSQTLNHNVMYWYQQKSSQAPKLLFHYYDKDFNNEADTPDNFQSRRPNTSFCFLDIRSPGLGDTAMYLCATSSGIADTQYFGPGTRLTVL.